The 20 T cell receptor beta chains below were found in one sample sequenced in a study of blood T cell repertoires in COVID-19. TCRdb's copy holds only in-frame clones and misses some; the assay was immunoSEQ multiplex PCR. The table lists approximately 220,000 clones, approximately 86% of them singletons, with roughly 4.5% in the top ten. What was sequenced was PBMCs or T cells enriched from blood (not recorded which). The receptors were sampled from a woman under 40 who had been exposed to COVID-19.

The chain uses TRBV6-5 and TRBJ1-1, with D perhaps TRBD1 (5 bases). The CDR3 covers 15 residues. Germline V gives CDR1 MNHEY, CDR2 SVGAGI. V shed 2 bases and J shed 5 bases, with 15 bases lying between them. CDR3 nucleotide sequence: TGTGCCAGCAGTTACCCCCGCGCGGGGCGGACTGAAGCTTTCTTT. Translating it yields CASSYPRAGRTEAFF.

CDR3 sequence reads: CASKGAGAGTGELFF. DNA of the CDR3: TGCGCCAGCAAAGGTGCGGGGGCTGGAACCGGGGAGCTGTTTTTT. The J gene is TRBJ2-2, the V gene TRBV5-1, with a tentative D call TRBD2 (7 bases). V gave up 6 bases and J gave up 5 bases, with 17 bases separating them. Germline V gene lookup returns CDR1 SGHRS and CDR2 YFSETQ. The CDR3 is 15 residues long.

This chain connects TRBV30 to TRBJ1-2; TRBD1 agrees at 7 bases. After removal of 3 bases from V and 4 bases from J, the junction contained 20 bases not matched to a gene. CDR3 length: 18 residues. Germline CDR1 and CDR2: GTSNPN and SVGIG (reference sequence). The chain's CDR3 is CAWRGYRGNSGGFYGYTF. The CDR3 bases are TGTGCCTGGAGGGGATACAGGGGCAATTCCGGAGGGTTCTATGGCTACACCTTC.

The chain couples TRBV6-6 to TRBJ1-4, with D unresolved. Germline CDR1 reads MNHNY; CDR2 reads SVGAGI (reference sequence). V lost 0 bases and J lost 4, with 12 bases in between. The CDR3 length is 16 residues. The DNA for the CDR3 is TGTGCCAGCAGTTACTCGATTTCAGGCGTTAATGAAAAACTGTTTTTT. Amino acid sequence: CASSYSISGVNEKLFF.

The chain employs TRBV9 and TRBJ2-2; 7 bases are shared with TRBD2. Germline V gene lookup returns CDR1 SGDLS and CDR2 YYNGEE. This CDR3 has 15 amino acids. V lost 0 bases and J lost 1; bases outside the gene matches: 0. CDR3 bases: TGTGCCAGCAGCGTAGGCGGGGGGAACACCGGGGAGCTGTTTTTT. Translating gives CASSVGGGNTGELFF. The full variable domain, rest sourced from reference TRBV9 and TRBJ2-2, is DSGVTQTPKHLITATGQRVTLRCSPRSGDLSVYWYQQSLDQGLQFLIQYYNGEERAKGNILERFSAQQFPDLHSELNLSSLELGDSALYFCASSVGGGNTGELFFGEGSRLTVL.

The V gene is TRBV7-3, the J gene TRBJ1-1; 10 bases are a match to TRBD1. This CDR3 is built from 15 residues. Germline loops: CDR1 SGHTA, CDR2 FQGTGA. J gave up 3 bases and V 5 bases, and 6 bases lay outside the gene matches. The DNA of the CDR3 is TGTGCCAGCAGCCCTTGGGGGACAGGGGACACTGAAGCTTTCTTT. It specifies CASSPWGTGDTEAFF.

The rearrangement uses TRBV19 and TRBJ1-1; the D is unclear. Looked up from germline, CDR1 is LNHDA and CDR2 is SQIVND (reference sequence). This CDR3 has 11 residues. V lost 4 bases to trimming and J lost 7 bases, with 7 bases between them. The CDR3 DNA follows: TGTGCCAGTAGTAGAACAGTTGAAGCTTTCTTT. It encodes CASSRTVEAFF.

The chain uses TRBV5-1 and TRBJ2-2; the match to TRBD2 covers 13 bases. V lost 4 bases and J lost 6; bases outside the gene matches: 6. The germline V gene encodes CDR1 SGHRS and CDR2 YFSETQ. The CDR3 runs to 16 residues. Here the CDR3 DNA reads TGCGCCAGCAGCCCCGGACTAGCGGGGGTGTCCGGGGAGCTGTTTTTT. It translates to CASSPGLAGVSGELFF.

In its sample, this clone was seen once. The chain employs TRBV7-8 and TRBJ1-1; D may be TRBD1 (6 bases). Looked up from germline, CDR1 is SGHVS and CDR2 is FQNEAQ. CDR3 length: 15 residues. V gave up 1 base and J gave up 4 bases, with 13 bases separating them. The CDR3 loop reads CASSLESRGFTEAFF. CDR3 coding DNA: TGTGCCAGCAGCTTAGAATCCAGGGGCTTCACTGAAGCTTTCTTT. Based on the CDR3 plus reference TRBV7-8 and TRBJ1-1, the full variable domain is GAGVSQSPRYKVAKRGQDVALRCDPISGHVSLFWYQQALGQGPEFLTYFQNEAQLDKSGLPSDRFFAERPEGSVSTLKIQRTQQEDSAVYLCASSLESRGFTEAFFGQGTRLTVV.

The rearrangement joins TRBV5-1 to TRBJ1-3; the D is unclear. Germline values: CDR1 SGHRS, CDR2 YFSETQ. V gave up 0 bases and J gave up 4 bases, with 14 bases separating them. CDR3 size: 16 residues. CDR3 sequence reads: CASSLEWSLPGNTIYF. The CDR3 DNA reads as TGCGCCAGCAGCTTGGAATGGTCTCTACCGGGAAACACCATATATTTT.

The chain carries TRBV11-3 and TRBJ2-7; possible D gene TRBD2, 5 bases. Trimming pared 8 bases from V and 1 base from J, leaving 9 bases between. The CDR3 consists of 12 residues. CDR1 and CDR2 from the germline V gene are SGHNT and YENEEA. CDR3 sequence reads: CASGPGSYEQYF. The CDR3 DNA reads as TGTGCCAGCGGCCCGGGGTCCTACGAGCAGTACTTC. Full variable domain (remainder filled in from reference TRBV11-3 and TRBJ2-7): EAGVVQSPRYKIIEKKQPVAFWCNPISGHNTLYWYLQNLGQGPELLIRYENEEAVDDSQLPKDRFSAERLKGVDSTLKIQPAELGDSAVYLCASGPGSYEQYFGPGTRLTVT.

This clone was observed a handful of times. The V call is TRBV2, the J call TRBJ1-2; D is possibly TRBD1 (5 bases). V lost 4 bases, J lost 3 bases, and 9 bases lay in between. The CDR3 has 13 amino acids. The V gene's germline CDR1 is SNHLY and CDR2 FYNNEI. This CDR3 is CASSVRGDYGYTF. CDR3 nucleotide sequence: TGTGCCAGCAGTGTTCGGGGGGACTATGGCTACACCTTC.

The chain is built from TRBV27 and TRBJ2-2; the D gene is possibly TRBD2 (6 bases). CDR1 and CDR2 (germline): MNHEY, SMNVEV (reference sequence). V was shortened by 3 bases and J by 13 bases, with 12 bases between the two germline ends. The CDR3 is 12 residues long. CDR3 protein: CASSFVAGRLFF. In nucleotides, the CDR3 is TGTGCCAGCAGTTTTGTGGCGGGGCGGCTGTTTTTT.

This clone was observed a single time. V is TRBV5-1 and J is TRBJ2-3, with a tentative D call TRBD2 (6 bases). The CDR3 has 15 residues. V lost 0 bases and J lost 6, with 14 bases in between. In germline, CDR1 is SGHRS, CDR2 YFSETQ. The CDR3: CASSLDPSEFDTQYF. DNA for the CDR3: TGCGCCAGCAGCTTGGATCCTAGCGAGTTTGATACGCAGTATTTT.

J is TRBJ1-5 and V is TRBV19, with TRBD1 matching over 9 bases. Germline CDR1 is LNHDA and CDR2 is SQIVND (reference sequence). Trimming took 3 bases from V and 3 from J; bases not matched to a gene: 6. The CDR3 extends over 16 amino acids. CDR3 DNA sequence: TGTGCCAGTAGTATGCGACAGGGGGTGAACAATCAGCCCCAGCATTTT. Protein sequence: CASSMRQGVNNQPQHF. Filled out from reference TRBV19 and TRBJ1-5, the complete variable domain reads DGGITQSPKYLFRKEGQNVTLSCEQNLNHDAMYWYRQDPGQGLRLIYYSQIVNDFQKGDIAEGYSVSREKKESFPLTVTSAQKNPTAFYLCASSMRQGVNNQPQHFGDGTRLSIL.

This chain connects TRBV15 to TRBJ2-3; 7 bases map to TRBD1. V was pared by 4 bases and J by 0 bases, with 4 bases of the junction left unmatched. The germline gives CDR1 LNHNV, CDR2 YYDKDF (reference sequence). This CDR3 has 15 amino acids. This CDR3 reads CATSTRQGSTDTQYF. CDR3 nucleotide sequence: TGTGCCACCAGCACCAGACAGGGAAGCACAGATACGCAGTATTTT.

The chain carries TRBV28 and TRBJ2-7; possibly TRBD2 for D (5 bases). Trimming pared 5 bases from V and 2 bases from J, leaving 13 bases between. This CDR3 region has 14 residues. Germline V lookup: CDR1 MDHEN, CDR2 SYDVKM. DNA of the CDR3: TGTGCCAGCAGTCCAGCGGACCCGACCTACGAGCAGTACTTC. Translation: CASSPADPTYEQYF.

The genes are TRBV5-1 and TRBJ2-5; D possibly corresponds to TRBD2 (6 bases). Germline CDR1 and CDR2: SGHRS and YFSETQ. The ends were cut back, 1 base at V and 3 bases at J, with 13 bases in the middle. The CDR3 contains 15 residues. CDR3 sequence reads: CASSLFLSGEETQYF. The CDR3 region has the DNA TGCGCCAGCAGCTTGTTCCTTTCGGGGGAAGAGACCCAGTACTTC.

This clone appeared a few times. The CDR3 protein is CAWSVLGDYYNSPLHF. The CDR3 nucleotides read TGTGCCTGGAGTGTACTGGGGGACTATTATAATTCACCCCTCCACTTT. The chain links TRBV30 to TRBJ1-6, with D possibly TRBD1 on 5 matching bases. Trimming took 0 bases from V and 4 from J, leaving 13 bases between them. The CDR3 consists of 16 residues. CDR1 is GTSNPN and CDR2 is SVGIG in the germline V gene (reference sequence).

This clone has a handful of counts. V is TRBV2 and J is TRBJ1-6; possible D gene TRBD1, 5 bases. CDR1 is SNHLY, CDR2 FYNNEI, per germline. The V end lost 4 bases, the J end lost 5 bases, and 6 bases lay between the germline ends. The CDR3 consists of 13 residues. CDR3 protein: CASSVQDNSPLHF. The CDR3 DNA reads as TGTGCCAGCAGTGTACAGGATAATTCACCCCTCCACTTT.